This T cell receptor (beta chain) was retrieved from a study of blood T cell repertoires in COVID-19 (dated by TCRdb to about 2020). Describing the broader study: Samples from collaborators originated in the United States, Italy and Spain and spanned both the acute and convalescent phases of COVID-19. The prospective study material was composed of cDNA or gDNA derived from T cells, B-cell-depleted T cells, or PBMCs. Subjects who had been exposed to COVID-19, were actively infected with it, or had recovered from it provided the deeply sampled blood TCRbeta repertoires that made up the dataset. The repertoires were released in a freely available public database meant as a resource for research on the immune response to SARS-CoV-2. Samples came from the ongoing ImmuneRACE study (first 160 participants) plus 1,254 subjects from 6 global collaborators. A de-identified subject ID, COVID-19 status, age in years and sex were almost always included in the sample metadata. HLA class I and class II types, where available, came from metadata supplied by the sample provider rather than from assay-based typing.

There are a few counts of this clone. Its binding antigen is unknown. No much larger clonotype is one base removed from it; base qualities were not supplied. CDR1 MNHEY and CDR2 SVGAGI are derived from the germline V gene. V is cut by 0 bases and J by 0 bases, and the space between the germline ends is 6 bases. The CDR3 measures 14 amino acids from cysteine to phenylalanine. Left in the record is the CDR3 DNA by itself, 42 bases read in frame from the first base. TCRbeta CDR3 regions were amplified from genomic DNA using the immunoSEQ Assay, a bias-controlled multiplex PCR. The authors' analysis ran thus. The number of nucleated cells in each sample was estimated by amplification of reference gene primers within the assay. To quantify the absolute abundance of each unique TCRbeta CDR3 rearrangement, sequence reads were collapsed and filtered. For each sample, productive Simpson clonality was calculated as the square root of Simpson's diversity index over productive rearrangements. TCRdb took over this immuneACCESS table, retaining in-frame rearrangements with V and J assigned. Such tables are incomplete; in checked studies, under half of the missing clones stem from an unresolved V gene, and the remainder is unexplained. For V, J and clone size, that table is used; D and trimming come from the DNA. This sample gives roughly 57,000 clones in total; about 90% of them show up just once. 5.5% to 8.5% of the sample is held by the ten biggest clonotypes.

Whole blood was collected in K2EDTA tubes by collaborating institutions according to the institutions' own protocols. For TCRbeta analysis, collaborators shipped samples as frozen whole blood, isolated PBMCs, or DNA extracted from either of those sample types. Results and caveats for the whole study, not just this receptor: The quantity of clinical and demographic metadata differed by source and by participant and was supplied without curation.

The chain employs TRBV6-5 and TRBJ2-7; the D gene remains uncertain. The sample comprised peripheral blood. The source is a man between 60 and 75 years old with active or convalescent COVID-19. The DNA is as follows: TGTGCCAGCAGTTACTCCAGCGCCTCCTACGAGCAGTACTTC. This yields the protein CASSYSSASYEQYF.